These 10 T cell receptor beta chains were all obtained from the same sample, sequenced in a study of T cell repertoires in cytomegalovirus infection. Using its own MiXCR run on the reads, TCRdb lists one record per CDR3 protein. Here the sample spans about 490,000 distinct CDR3 sequences, about 15% being singletons. Input material: CD8+ T cells from PBMCs. The receptors were sampled from a human donor in good health (CMV status not recorded). Some clones in this sample may be carry-over from other donors' samples.

At least ten counts were recorded for this clonotype. The rearrangement joins TRBV7-9 to TRBJ1-5; D is undetermined. Germline values: CDR1 SEHNR, CDR2 FQNEAQ (reference sequence). The CDR3 is made up of 13 amino acids. Trimming took off 5 bases at V and 7 bases at J, with 12 bases between the two ends. The CDR3 DNA is TGTGCCAGCAGCCCCGGCCCGGGCCAGCCCCAGCATTTT. It is translated as CASSPGPGQPQHF.

This clonotype has only a few counts. The V gene is TRBV7-9, the J gene TRBJ2-7, with 7 bases matching TRBD1. This CDR3 region has 13 residues. The germline CDR1 and CDR2 sequences are SEHNR and FQNEAQ (reference sequence). Trimming removed 3 bases from V and 5 bases from J; junction bases left unmatched: 4. CDR3: CASSFPDRDEQYF. CDR3 DNA: TGTGCCAGCAGCTTTCCTGACAGGGACGAGCAGTACTTC.

Remarks on this clonotype: This clone may be a read error of a much larger clone one base away. Because the CDR3 is missing its conserved closing phenylalanine or tryptophan, this is likely a read error. The rearrangement uses TRBV7-3 and TRBJ2-4, with D perhaps matching TRBD2 (6 bases). Germline V lookup: CDR1 SGHTA, CDR2 FQGTGA. This CDR3 comprises 16 residues. Trimming cost V 5 bases and J 1 base, with 15 bases left between them. CDR3 amino acids: CASSPSGGAAKNIQYL. Written as DNA, the CDR3 is TGTGCCAGCAGCCCCTCCGGGGGTGCCGCCAAAAACATTCAGTACTTA.

This clonotype has only a few counts. The J gene is TRBJ2-1, the V gene TRBV19; TRBD2 agrees at 11 bases. Germline-derived CDR1 and CDR2 are LNHDA and SQIVND (reference sequence). The CDR3 is made up of 15 amino acids. V lost 7 bases and J lost 2; bases outside the gene matches: 4. CDR3 sequence: CASTVAGGAYNEQFF. In nucleotides, the CDR3 is TGTGCCAGTACCGTAGCGGGAGGGGCCTACAATGAGCAGTTCTTC.

The chain uses TRBV15 and TRBJ2-2; 8 bases align to TRBD1. Germline lookup yields CDR1 LNHNV and CDR2 YYDKDF (reference sequence). V shed 5 bases and J 5 bases; nucleotides not matched to a gene: 16. CDR3 length equals 18 residues. For the CDR3, the DNA is TGTGCCACCAGCTCCGTCGCGGGACTGACAGGGGAGACCGGGGAGCTGTTTTTT. Translation gives CATSSVAGLTGETGELFF.

This clonotype was seen once. This chain links TRBV29-1 with TRBJ2-7, with 10 bases aligning to TRBD1. Losses at the gene ends were 2 bases for V and 6 bases for J; bases not matched to a gene: 7. CDR1 and CDR2 from the germline V gene are SQVTM and ANQGSEA. The CDR3 contains 14 residues. The CDR3 protein is CSVEKGQGSREQYF. CDR3 bases: TGCAGCGTTGAAAAGGGACAGGGGTCTCGCGAGCAGTACTTC.

This clonotype was seen many times. The rearrangement uses TRBV7-2 and TRBJ1-4, with unresolved D. V lost 2 bases and J lost 8, with 6 bases in between. In germline, CDR1 is SGHTA, CDR2 FQGNSA. This CDR3 contains 12 residues. This CDR3 is CASSLPREKLFF. The CDR3 region has the DNA TGTGCCAGCAGCTTACCTCGGGAAAAACTGTTTTTT.

The chain employs TRBV6-5 and TRBJ2-1; D is uncertain. V shed 1 base and J shed 5 bases, with 6 bases lying between them. The CDR3 sequence is 13 residues long. CDR1 MNHEY and CDR2 SVGAGI come from the germline V gene. The CDR3 nucleotides read TGTGCCAGCAGTTACTGGTCAGACAATGAGCAGTTCTTC. The encoded protein is CASSYWSDNEQFF.

Details on this clonotype: A single base separates this from a much larger clone, so it may be a read error. The chain links TRBV7-6 to TRBJ1-6; possible D gene TRBD1, 6 bases. CDR1 SGHVS and CDR2 FNYEAQ come from the germline V gene. The CDR3 length is 17 residues. CDR3: CASSLPERQELNSPPHF. The CDR3 coding sequence is TGTGCCAGCAGCTTACCAGAAAGACAGGAGCTGAATTCACCCCCCCACTTT.

This clonotype was counted at least ten times. Written as DNA, the CDR3 is TGTGCCAGCAGCTCCCAGGGACTAGCGGGCGCGTTGGGGCCGTCCTACAATGAGCAGTTCTTC. Translation: CASSSQGLAGALGPSYNEQFF. The V and J genes are TRBV7-9 and TRBJ2-1, with 12 bases identical to TRBD2. The length of the CDR3 is 21 residues. The germline V gene has CDR1 SEHNR and CDR2 FQNEAQ (reference sequence). Trimming removed 4 bases from V and 1 base from J; junction bases left unmatched: 17.